This T cell receptor (beta chain) was found in a study of immune heterogeneity within non-small cell lung tumors. For the study at large: The tumor set comprised a few squamous cell carcinomas and 10 non-squamous carcinomas (plus 1 not otherwise specified).

The ends were cut back, 5 bases at V and 3 bases at J, with 13 bases in the middle. The CDR3 consists of 14 residues. Germline lookup yields CDR1 LNHNV and CDR2 YYDKDF (reference sequence). Study-wide points: Clonality of local T cells correlated moderately but significantly with local tumor mutational burden (R 0.3 to 0.4). While identical dominant CDR3 beta clonotypes recurred across tumor sites within a patient, high-frequency clones unique to individual sites also appeared.

Bulk tumor genomic DNA (roughly 630 ng per sample) served as template. Widely spaced biopsies, several per primary tumor, were obtained at surgery. Patients went through curative surgery, and their non-small cell lung cancer was untreated and newly diagnosed. In a multiplex PCR, 32 V and 13 J primers amplified TCR beta CDR3. TCRdb called the multiplex PCR reads again in MiXCR, with one record for every CDR3 protein. The data hold roughly 6,000 distinct CDR3 sequences, with 22% observed a single time. On this clonotype: Its antigen is not known. This clone may be a read error of a much larger clone one base away.

This rearrangement joins TRBV15 to TRBJ2-5, with D possibly matching TRBD1 (6 bases). The sequencing input was lung tumor tissue. The receptor comes from a man between 65 and 80 years old with non-small cell lung cancer. CDR3 in amino acids: CATSGEGDEETQYF. CDR3 in DNA: TGTGCCACCAGCGGCGAGGGGGATGAAGAGACCCAGTACTTC.